The text below deals with one TCR beta chain. Original analysis: Amplification of reference gene primers provided the estimated nucleated cell counts. TCRdb keeps only in-frame clones here, not all; method: immunoSEQ multiplex PCR. The V and J calls and clone size were taken over from that table, and D and trimming were inferred from the DNA. This repertoire shows 35,000 or so clones, roughly 90% found once; its top ten account for less than 45%. These data come from a study of blood T cell repertoires in COVID-19. Study summary: Samples of COVID-19 (acute and convalescent) were obtained from the United States, Italy and Spain. T cells, B-cell-depleted T cells, or PBMCs supplied cDNA or gDNA.

Trimming at V came to 2 bases and at J to 1 base, leaving 1 base not matched to a gene. Per germline, CDR1 SGDLS and CDR2 YYNGEE. The CDR3 sequence is 14 residues long. The TCR originated in a man in his 60s with active or convalescent COVID-19. The rearrangement joins TRBV9 to TRBJ1-2, with TRBD1 matching 8 bases. Sequencing was carried out using peripheral blood. The CDR3 sequence: CASSVTGDNYGYTF. For the CDR3, the DNA is TGTGCCAGCAGCGTGACAGGGGATAACTATGGCTACACCTTC.